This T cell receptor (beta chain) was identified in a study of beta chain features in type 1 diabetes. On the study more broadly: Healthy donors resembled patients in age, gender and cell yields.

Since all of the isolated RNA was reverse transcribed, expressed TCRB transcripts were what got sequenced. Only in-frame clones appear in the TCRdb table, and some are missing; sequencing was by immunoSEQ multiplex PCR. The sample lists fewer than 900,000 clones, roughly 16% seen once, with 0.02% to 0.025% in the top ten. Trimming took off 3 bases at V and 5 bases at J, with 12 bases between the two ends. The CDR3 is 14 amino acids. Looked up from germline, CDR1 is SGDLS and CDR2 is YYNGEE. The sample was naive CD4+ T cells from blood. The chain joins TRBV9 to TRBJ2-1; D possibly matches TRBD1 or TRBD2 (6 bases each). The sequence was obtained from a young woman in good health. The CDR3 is CASSAAGHNNEQFF. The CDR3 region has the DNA TGTGCCAGCAGCGCCGCGGGACATAACAATGAGCAGTTCTTC. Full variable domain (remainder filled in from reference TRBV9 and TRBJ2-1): DSGVTQTPKHLITATGQRVTLRCSPRSGDLSVYWYQQSLDQGLQFLIQYYNGEERAKGNILERFSAQQFPDLHSELNLSSLELGDSALYFCASSAAGHNNEQFFGPGTRLTVL.